This TCR beta chain stems from a study of shared clonotypes between healthy human individuals. Study at large: CD4 naive and memory got three plates each, CD8 naive two, CD8 memory one.

About this clone: Antigen: not known.

The CDR3 has 14 amino acids. V lost 1 base and J lost 5, with 9 bases in between. The V gene's germline CDR1 is SGHTA and CDR2 FQGTGA. Division of CD4+ cells produced a CD45RA+ naive subset and a CD45RA-negative memory subset. Clones were sequenced by immunoSEQ multiplex PCR, and TCRdb holds only the in-frame ones, with some missing. The sample comprises more than 2,000,000 clones, roughly 93% of which are singletons, and about 0.39% rests with the top ten. Broader study findings: On the whole, naive subsets had larger estimated richness than memory subsets had. Owing to a small donor count, the genetic and exposure-history diversity represented was limited.

The sequencing input was naive CD4+ T cells from PBMCs. The subset is: CD45RA+ positively selected. The chain employs TRBV7-3 and TRBJ2-1, with D possibly being TRBD1 (5 bases). This TCR came from a man aged 18 to 30 in good health. Some clones in this sample may be carry-over from other donors' samples. DNA for the CDR3: TGTGCCAGCAGCTTAAGGGGCGGAGACAATGAGCAGTTCTTC. This translates into CASSLRGGDNEQFF.